Listed below are T cell receptor beta chains from one sample, sequenced in a study of beta chain features in type 1 diabetes. Generated by immunoSEQ multiplex PCR, the TCRdb table keeps only in-frame clones and is missing some. This sample carries about 330,000 clones, more than 9.5% of them seen once, and the ten largest clones take about 0.015%. Sequenced: naive CD4+ T cells from blood. Receptor source: a young woman in good health. The CDR3 runs from the conserved cysteine through the conserved F or W. A D gene is named only where the DNA matches it firmly. The size field is filled for only some rows; it gives once, few, many or a size class.

d_gene: .; abundance: few; j_gene: TRBJ2-3; v_gene: TRBV15; CDR3aa: CATSREDTSTDTQYF; CDR3nt: TGTGCCACCAGCAGAGAAGACACCAGCACAGATACGCAGTATTTT
d_gene: TRBD2; abundance: few; j_gene: TRBJ2-1; v_gene: TRBV27; CDR3aa: CASRGLAGHNEQFF; CDR3nt: TGTGCCAGCAGGGGACTAGCGGGCCACAATGAGCAGTTCTTC
d_gene: .; abundance: .; j_gene: TRBJ2-5; v_gene: TRBV14; CDR3aa: CASSQRAGSGLRQTQYF; CDR3nt: TGTGCCAGCAGCCAGAGGGCGGGTTCGGGACTCCGACAGACCCAGTACTTC
d_gene: .; abundance: .; j_gene: TRBJ2-3; v_gene: TRBV7-9; CDR3aa: CASSLSQGGDTQYF; CDR3nt: TGTGCCAGCAGCTTATCACAGGGTGGAGATACGCAGTATTTT
d_gene: .; abundance: few; j_gene: TRBJ1-4; v_gene: TRBV21-1; CDR3aa: CASSKRLLATNEKLFF; CDR3nt: TGTGCCAGCAGCAAACGTCTCTTAGCCACTAATGAAAAACTGTTTTTT
d_gene: TRBD2; abundance: few; j_gene: TRBJ2-7; v_gene: TRBV28; CDR3aa: CASSPPKLAGDSYEQYF; CDR3nt: TGTGCCAGCAGTCCGCCAAAATTAGCGGGGGACTCCTACGAGCAGTACTTC
d_gene: .; abundance: .; j_gene: TRBJ2-7; v_gene: TRBV30; CDR3aa: CAWSDLYEQYF; CDR3nt: TGTGCCTGGAGTGATCTGTACGAGCAGTACTTC
d_gene: TRBD1; abundance: few; j_gene: TRBJ2-7; v_gene: TRBV7-2; CDR3aa: CASRAPGQASYEQYF; CDR3nt: TGTGCCAGCAGAGCACCGGGACAGGCCTCCTACGAGCAGTACTTC
d_gene: .; abundance: few; j_gene: TRBJ1-2; v_gene: TRBV20-1; CDR3aa: CSVVPYGYTF; CDR3nt: TGCAGTGTCGTTCCTTATGGCTACACCTTC
d_gene: TRBD2; abundance: .; j_gene: TRBJ2-3; v_gene: TRBV2; CDR3aa: CASNEREGLWDTDTQYF; CDR3nt: TGTGCCAGCAACGAGCGGGAGGGCCTCTGGGACACAGATACGCAGTATTTT
d_gene: .; abundance: .; j_gene: TRBJ2-7; v_gene: TRBV7-9; CDR3aa: CASSLELGAGEQYF; CDR3nt: TGTGCCAGCAGCTTAGAACTGGGTGCGGGCGAGCAGTACTTC
d_gene: .; abundance: few; j_gene: TRBJ1-1; v_gene: TRBV7-9; CDR3aa: CASRYPPGSRGTEAFF; CDR3nt: TGTGCCAGCCGCTATCCTCCCGGGTCTCGCGGCACTGAAGCTTTCTTT
d_gene: .; abundance: .; j_gene: TRBJ2-3; v_gene: TRBV5-4; CDR3aa: CASSLPGQGDTQYF; CDR3nt: TGTGCCAGCAGCTTGCCTGGGCAGGGGGATACGCAGTATTTT
d_gene: .; abundance: .; j_gene: TRBJ2-1; v_gene: TRBV5-6; CDR3aa: CASSLVIGSAKFSDEQFF; CDR3nt: TGTGCCAGCAGCTTGGTGATCGGGTCGGCCAAGTTTAGCGATGAGCAGTTCTTC
d_gene: .; abundance: few; j_gene: TRBJ1-2; v_gene: TRBV25-1; CDR3aa: CASSDPGNYGYTF; CDR3nt: TGTGCCAGCAGTGACCCAGGGAACTATGGCTACACCTTC
d_gene: TRBD1; abundance: few; j_gene: TRBJ2-7; v_gene: TRBV25-1; CDR3aa: CASSDWDSYEQYF; CDR3nt: TGTGCCAGCAGTGACTGGGACAGTTACGAGCAGTACTTC
d_gene: TRBD1; abundance: .; j_gene: TRBJ2-7; v_gene: TRBV6-1; CDR3aa: CASTPDRPYEQYF; CDR3nt: TGTGCCAGCACCCCGGACAGGCCCTACGAGCAGTACTTC
d_gene: TRBD2; abundance: .; j_gene: TRBJ2-7; v_gene: TRBV7-9; CDR3aa: CASSLVFGRAGDEQYF; CDR3nt: TGTGCCAGCAGCTTAGTTTTCGGGAGGGCCGGGGACGAGCAGTACTTC
d_gene: TRBD2; abundance: few; j_gene: TRBJ2-1; v_gene: TRBV7-9; CDR3aa: CASSLRLGGGSYNEQFF; CDR3nt: TGTGCCAGCAGCTTAAGACTCGGCGGGGGCTCCTACAATGAGCAGTTCTTC
d_gene: TRBD2; abundance: few; j_gene: TRBJ2-7; v_gene: TRBV4-2; CDR3aa: CASSQISGRGSYEQYF; CDR3nt: TGTGCCAGCAGCCAAATTAGCGGGAGGGGTTCCTACGAGCAGTACTTC
d_gene: .; abundance: few; j_gene: TRBJ2-7; v_gene: TRBV18; CDR3aa: CASSPDSAEQYF; CDR3nt: TGTGCCAGCTCACCAGATAGCGCCGAGCAGTACTTC
d_gene: TRBD1; abundance: few; j_gene: TRBJ2-7; v_gene: TRBV7-2; CDR3aa: CASSKPGQLEGEQYF; CDR3nt: TGTGCCAGCAGCAAGCCGGGACAGCTCGAGGGGGAGCAGTACTTC
d_gene: .; abundance: .; j_gene: TRBJ2-7; v_gene: TRBV29-1; CDR3aa: CSVDTAYEQYF; CDR3nt: TGCAGCGTTGACACAGCCTACGAGCAGTACTTC
d_gene: TRBD2; abundance: .; j_gene: TRBJ2-5; v_gene: TRBV28; CDR3aa: CASSYGRAGGPEQETQYF; CDR3nt: TGTGCCAGCAGCTACGGGAGAGCGGGAGGGCCTGAGCAAGAGACCCAGTACTTC
d_gene: TRBD2; abundance: few; j_gene: TRBJ2-6; v_gene: TRBV27; CDR3aa: CASSGTSGRSGANVLTF; CDR3nt: TGTGCCAGCAGTGGGACTAGCGGGAGGTCTGGGGCCAACGTCCTGACTTTC
d_gene: TRBD2; abundance: .; j_gene: TRBJ2-7; v_gene: TRBV7-8; CDR3aa: CASSLVGGTSGRRSYEQYF; CDR3nt: TGTGCCAGCAGCTTAGTAGGTGGTACTAGCGGGAGGCGATCCTACGAGCAGTACTTC
d_gene: TRBD2; abundance: few; j_gene: TRBJ2-2; v_gene: TRBV9; CDR3aa: CASSVVSSGNTGELFF; CDR3nt: TGTGCCAGCAGCGTAGTATCTAGCGGAAACACCGGGGAGCTGTTTTTT
d_gene: .; abundance: few; j_gene: TRBJ2-5; v_gene: TRBV7-7; CDR3aa: CASSLVGGQETQYF; CDR3nt: TGTGCTAGCAGCTTAGTCGGGGGTCAAGAGACCCAGTACTTC
d_gene: TRBD2; abundance: .; j_gene: TRBJ2-1; v_gene: TRBV29-1; CDR3aa: CSVEQERGFQFF; CDR3nt: TGCAGCGTTGAGCAAGAGCGGGGGTTCCAGTTCTTC
d_gene: .; abundance: .; j_gene: TRBJ1-5; v_gene: TRBV7-2; CDR3aa: CASSFSGGSDQPQHF; CDR3nt: TGTGCCAGCAGCTTTTCCGGGGGGAGCGATCAGCCCCAGCATTTT
d_gene: TRBD2; abundance: few; j_gene: TRBJ2-7; v_gene: TRBV11-1; CDR3aa: CASTPGLASYEQYF; CDR3nt: TGTGCCAGTACACCGGGACTAGCGAGTTACGAGCAGTACTTC
d_gene: .; abundance: few; j_gene: TRBJ2-5; v_gene: TRBV28; CDR3aa: CASSLGMTRAETQYF; CDR3nt: TGTGCCAGCAGTTTGGGGATGACTAGGGCGGAGACCCAGTACTTC
d_gene: TRBD2; abundance: few; j_gene: TRBJ2-1; v_gene: TRBV7-2; CDR3aa: CASSPRTSGVGEQFF; CDR3nt: TGTGCCAGCAGCCCCCGGACTAGCGGGGTGGGGGAGCAGTTCTTC
d_gene: .; abundance: few; j_gene: TRBJ2-1; v_gene: TRBV11-3; CDR3aa: CASSLDGKYNEQFF; CDR3nt: TGTGCCAGCAGCTTAGACGGGAAATACAATGAGCAGTTCTTC
d_gene: .; abundance: few; j_gene: TRBJ2-3; v_gene: TRBV4-3; CDR3aa: CASSQSFGNPPITDTQYF; CDR3nt: TGCGCCAGCAGCCAATCTTTTGGCAATCCCCCCATCACAGATACGCAGTATTTT
d_gene: TRBD1; abundance: .; j_gene: TRBJ1-5; v_gene: TRBV2; CDR3aa: CASSGQGTGNQPQHF; CDR3nt: TGTGCCAGCAGTGGACAGGGTACAGGCAATCAGCCCCAGCATTTT
d_gene: TRBD2; abundance: .; j_gene: TRBJ2-1; v_gene: TRBV14; CDR3aa: CASSHYLAVPDNEQFF; CDR3nt: TGTGCCAGCAGCCATTATCTAGCGGTCCCAGACAATGAGCAGTTCTTC
d_gene: .; abundance: .; j_gene: TRBJ2-4; v_gene: TRBV5-1; CDR3aa: CASSLGISGYENIQYF; CDR3nt: TGCGCCAGCAGCTTGGGGATTTCGGGGTACGAAAACATTCAGTACTTC
d_gene: TRBD1; abundance: few; j_gene: TRBJ1-5; v_gene: TRBV30; CDR3aa: CAWTGGGNQPQHF; CDR3nt: TGTGCCTGGACAGGGGGCGGCAATCAGCCCCAGCATTTT
d_gene: TRBD1; abundance: few; j_gene: TRBJ1-4; v_gene: TRBV28; CDR3aa: CASSLGWSDRELFF; CDR3nt: TGTGCCAGCAGTTTAGGGTGGTCGGACAGGGAACTGTTTTTT
d_gene: .; abundance: few; j_gene: TRBJ2-3; v_gene: TRBV13; CDR3aa: CASSLSPSTDTQYF; CDR3nt: TGTGCCAGCAGCTTATCCCCGAGCACAGATACGCAGTATTTT
d_gene: TRBD1; abundance: .; j_gene: TRBJ2-5; v_gene: TRBV5-4; CDR3aa: CASRTGTGQETQYF; CDR3nt: TGTGCCAGCAGGACGGGGACAGGGCAAGAGACCCAGTACTTC
d_gene: .; abundance: .; j_gene: TRBJ2-1; v_gene: TRBV27; CDR3aa: CASSLGQNNEQFF; CDR3nt: TGTGCCAGCAGTTTGGGGCAGAACAATGAGCAGTTCTTC
d_gene: TRBD2; abundance: once; j_gene: TRBJ2-3; v_gene: TRBV4-1; CDR3aa: CASSQELAGGTDTQYF; CDR3nt: TGCGCCAGCAGCCAAGAACTAGCGGGAGGCACAGATACGCAGTATTTT
d_gene: TRBD1; abundance: few; j_gene: TRBJ2-1; v_gene: TRBV7-2; CDR3aa: CASSWGQGASNEQFF; CDR3nt: TGTGCCAGCAGCTGGGGACAGGGGGCAAGCAATGAGCAGTTCTTC
d_gene: .; abundance: .; j_gene: TRBJ2-3; v_gene: TRBV19; CDR3aa: CASSTPFSGVADTQYF; CDR3nt: TGTGCCAGTAGTACCCCGTTTTCGGGAGTGGCAGATACGCAGTATTTT
d_gene: .; abundance: few; j_gene: TRBJ2-7; v_gene: TRBV5-5; CDR3aa: CASSLRAVSYEQYF; CDR3nt: TGTGCCAGCAGCTTGCGAGCGGTGTCCTACGAGCAGTACTTC
d_gene: TRBD2; abundance: .; j_gene: TRBJ2-1; v_gene: TRBV14; CDR3aa: CATEPRLAGYNEQFF; CDR3nt: TGTGCCACCGAGCCCCGACTAGCGGGGTACAATGAGCAGTTCTTC
d_gene: TRBD2; abundance: .; j_gene: TRBJ2-1; v_gene: TRBV7-3; CDR3aa: CASSEASGGYNEQFF; CDR3nt: TGTGCCAGCAGCGAAGCTAGCGGGGGCTACAATGAGCAGTTCTTC
d_gene: .; abundance: few; j_gene: TRBJ1-2; v_gene: TRBV4-3; CDR3aa: CASSQDGHSSYGYTF; CDR3nt: TGCGCCAGCAGCCAAGACGGACATTCCTCCTATGGCTACACCTTC
d_gene: .; abundance: .; j_gene: TRBJ1-4; v_gene: TRBV2; CDR3aa: CASSVKGTSYEKLFF; CDR3nt: TGTGCCAGCAGTGTAAAAGGGACATCTTATGAAAAACTGTTTTTT
d_gene: .; abundance: .; j_gene: TRBJ2-3; v_gene: TRBV6-5; CDR3aa: CASSYSSGDSTDTQYF; CDR3nt: TGTGCCAGCAGTTACTCGTCAGGGGACAGCACAGATACGCAGTATTTT
d_gene: .; abundance: .; j_gene: TRBJ1-4; v_gene: TRBV7-9; CDR3aa: CASSLAKGVNEKLFF; CDR3nt: TGTGCCAGCAGCTTAGCAAAGGGGGTTAATGAAAAACTGTTTTTT
d_gene: .; abundance: few; j_gene: TRBJ1-5; v_gene: TRBV20-1; CDR3aa: CSARDDQPQHF; CDR3nt: TGCAGTGCTAGAGACGATCAGCCCCAGCATTTT
d_gene: TRBD1; abundance: few; j_gene: TRBJ1-5; v_gene: TRBV19; CDR3aa: CASSGTGSDQPQHF; CDR3nt: TGTGCCAGTAGTGGGACAGGGTCGGATCAGCCCCAGCATTTT
d_gene: .; abundance: .; j_gene: TRBJ1-2; v_gene: TRBV30; CDR3aa: CAWSGRGHYGYTF; CDR3nt: TGTGCCTGGAGTGGGCGAGGGCACTATGGCTACACCTTC
d_gene: TRBD1; abundance: .; j_gene: TRBJ2-6; v_gene: TRBV2; CDR3aa: CASSVTGVSGANVLTF; CDR3nt: TGTGCCAGCAGTGTGACAGGGGTGTCTGGGGCCAACGTCCTGACTTTC
d_gene: .; abundance: .; j_gene: TRBJ1-2; v_gene: TRBV7-6; CDR3aa: CASSPGPRDGYTF; CDR3nt: TGTGCCAGCAGCCCCGGCCCCCGGGATGGCTACACCTTC
d_gene: .; abundance: .; j_gene: TRBJ1-2; v_gene: TRBV5-4; CDR3aa: CASSSGGGRDGYTF; CDR3nt: TGTGCCAGCAGCTCCGGGGGGGGGCGAGATGGCTACACCTTC
d_gene: .; abundance: .; j_gene: TRBJ1-2; v_gene: TRBV30; CDR3aa: CAWSDNGVGGYTF; CDR3nt: TGTGCCTGGAGCGATAACGGGGTGGGTGGCTACACCTTC